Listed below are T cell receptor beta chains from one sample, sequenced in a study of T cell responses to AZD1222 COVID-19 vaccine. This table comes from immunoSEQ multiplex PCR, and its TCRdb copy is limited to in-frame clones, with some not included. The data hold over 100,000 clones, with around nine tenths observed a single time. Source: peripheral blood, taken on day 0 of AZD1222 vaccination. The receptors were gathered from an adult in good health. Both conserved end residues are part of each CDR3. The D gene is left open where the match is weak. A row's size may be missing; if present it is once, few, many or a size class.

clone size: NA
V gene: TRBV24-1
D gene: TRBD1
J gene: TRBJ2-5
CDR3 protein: CATSDPGTGGLETQYF
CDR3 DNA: TGTGCCACCAGTGATCCAGGGACAGGGGGCCTCGAGACCCAGTACTTC

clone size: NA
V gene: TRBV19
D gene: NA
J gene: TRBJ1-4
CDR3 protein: CASSAKGLSNEKLFF
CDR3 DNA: TGTGCCAGTAGTGCCAAGGGGCTGTCTAATGAAAAACTGTTTTTT

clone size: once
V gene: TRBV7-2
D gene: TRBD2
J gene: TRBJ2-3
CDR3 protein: CASSRGLAADTQYF
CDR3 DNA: TGTGCCAGCAGCCGCGGACTAGCGGCAGATACGCAGTATTTT

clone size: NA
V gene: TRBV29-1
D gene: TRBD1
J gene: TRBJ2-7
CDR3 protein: CSGAGTGDEQYF
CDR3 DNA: TGCAGCGGGGCCGGGACAGGGGACGAGCAGTACTTC

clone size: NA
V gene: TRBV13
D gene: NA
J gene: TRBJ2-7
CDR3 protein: CASSLTTYEQYF
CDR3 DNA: TGTGCCAGCAGCCTAACAACCTACGAGCAGTACTTC

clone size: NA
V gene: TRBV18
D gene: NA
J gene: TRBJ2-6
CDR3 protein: CASSPPGPRGASGANVLTF
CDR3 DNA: TGTGCCAGCTCACCACCCGGACCCCGGGGAGCCTCTGGGGCCAACGTCCTGACTTTC

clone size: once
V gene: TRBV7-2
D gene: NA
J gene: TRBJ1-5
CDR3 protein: CASGVRGATSNQPQHF
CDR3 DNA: TGTGCCAGTGGAGTACGAGGGGCCACAAGCAATCAGCCCCAGCATTTT

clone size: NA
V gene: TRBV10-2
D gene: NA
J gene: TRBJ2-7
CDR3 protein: CASSMTTSREQYF
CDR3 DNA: TGCGCCAGCAGTATGACGACCTCTCGCGAGCAGTACTTC

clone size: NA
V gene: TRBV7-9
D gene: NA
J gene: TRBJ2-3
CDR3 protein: CASSPTGTSTDTQYF
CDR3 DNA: TGTGCCAGCAGCCCAACCGGGACTAGCACAGATACGCAGTATTTT

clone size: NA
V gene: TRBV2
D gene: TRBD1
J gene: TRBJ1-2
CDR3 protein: CASSFPGTGDYGYTF
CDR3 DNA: TGTGCCAGCAGTTTTCCCGGGACAGGGGACTATGGCTACACCTTC

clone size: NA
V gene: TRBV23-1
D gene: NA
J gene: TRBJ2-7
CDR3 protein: CASSQSPAKDEQYF
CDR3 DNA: TGCGCCAGCAGTCAATCCCCCGCCAAAGACGAGCAGTACTTC

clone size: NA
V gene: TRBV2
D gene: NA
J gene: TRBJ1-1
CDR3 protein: CASSKKAVASQGAEAFF
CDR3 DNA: TGTGCCAGCAGCAAAAAGGCCGTAGCCAGTCAGGGCGCTGAAGCTTTCTTT

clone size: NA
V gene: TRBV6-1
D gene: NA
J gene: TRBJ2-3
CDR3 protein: CASSEVGGGIDTQYF
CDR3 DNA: TGTGCCAGCAGTGAGGTGGGGGGCGGGATAGATACGCAGTATTTT

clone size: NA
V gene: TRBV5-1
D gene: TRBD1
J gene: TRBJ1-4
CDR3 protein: CASSAGQGEGANEKLFF
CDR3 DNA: TGCGCCAGCAGCGCAGGACAGGGGGAGGGAGCTAATGAAAAACTGTTTTTT

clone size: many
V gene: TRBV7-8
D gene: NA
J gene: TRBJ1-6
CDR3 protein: CASSLTYGTDNSPLHF
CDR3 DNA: TGTGCCAGCAGCCTCACTTACGGGACCGATAATTCACCCCTCCACTTT

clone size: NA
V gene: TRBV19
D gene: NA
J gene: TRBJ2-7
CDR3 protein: CASSTNSYEQYF
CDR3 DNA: TGTGCCAGTAGTACCAACAGCTACGAGCAGTACTTC

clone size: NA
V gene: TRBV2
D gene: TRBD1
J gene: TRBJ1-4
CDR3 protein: CASSEQGAPNEKLFF
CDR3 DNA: TGTGCCAGCAGTGAACAGGGGGCCCCTAATGAAAAACTGTTTTTT

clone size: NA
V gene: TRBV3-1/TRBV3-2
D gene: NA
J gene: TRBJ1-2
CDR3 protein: CASSVQGGYTF
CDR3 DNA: TGTGCCAGCAGCGTGCAGGGAGGCTACACCTTC

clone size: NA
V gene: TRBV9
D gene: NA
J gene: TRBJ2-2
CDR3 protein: CASSVPSDGGSQTGELFF
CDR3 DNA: TGTGCCAGCAGCGTACCCTCGGATGGGGGTTCTCAAACCGGGGAGCTGTTTTTT

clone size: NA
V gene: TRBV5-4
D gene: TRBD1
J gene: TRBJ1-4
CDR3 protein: CASSLGSRQGLNEKLFF
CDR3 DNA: TGTGCCAGCAGCTTGGGTTCCCGACAGGGGCTTAATGAAAAACTGTTTTTT

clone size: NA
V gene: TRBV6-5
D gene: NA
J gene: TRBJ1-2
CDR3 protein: CASTPEGNGDGYTF
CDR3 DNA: TGTGCCAGCACGCCGGAAGGGAACGGGGATGGCTACACCTTC

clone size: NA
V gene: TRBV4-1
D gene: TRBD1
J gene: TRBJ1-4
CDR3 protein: CASSQRDRVNEKLFF
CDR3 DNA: TGCGCCAGCAGCCAGAGGGACAGGGTCAATGAAAAACTGTTTTTT

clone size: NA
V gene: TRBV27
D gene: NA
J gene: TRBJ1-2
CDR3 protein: CASRDAGARLSNYGYTF
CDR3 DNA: TGTGCCAGCAGAGATGCAGGGGCGCGACTATCTAACTATGGCTACACCTTC

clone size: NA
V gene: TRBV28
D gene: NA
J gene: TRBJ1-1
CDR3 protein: CASSRAVAAFF
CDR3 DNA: TGTGCCAGCAGTCGAGCTGTAGCAGCTTTCTTT

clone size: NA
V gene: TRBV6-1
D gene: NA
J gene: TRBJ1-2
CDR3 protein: CASSEVDNYGYTF
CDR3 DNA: TGTGCCAGCAGTGAAGTTGATAACTATGGCTACACCTTC

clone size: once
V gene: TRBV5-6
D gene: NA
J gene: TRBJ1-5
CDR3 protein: CASSLGFLEPQHF
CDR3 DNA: TGTGCCAGCAGCTTGGGGTTTTTGGAGCCCCAGCATTTT